This TCR beta chain was identified during a study of shared clonotypes between healthy human individuals. Study background: Each donor's CD8 memory used one plate, CD8 naive two, each CD4 subset three.

The CDR3 totals 14 residues. V lost 5 bases, J lost 0 bases, and 8 bases lay in between. Germline CDR1 reads MDHEN; CDR2 reads SYDVKM. Study observations and caveats: Only blood samples were collected, and tissue repertoires likely differ. Clonotypes not shared had lower generation probabilities than those common to all four donors.

A note on this clone: Its antigen is not known.

TCRdb's copy holds only in-frame clones and misses some; the assay was immunoSEQ multiplex PCR. The sample holds a few hundred thousand clones, less than 98% seen once. The clonotype was recovered from a woman aged 25 to 39 in good health. The chain couples TRBV28 to TRBJ2-4; D unclear. Sequencing was carried out using naive CD4+ T cells sorted from blood. Subset: CD45RA+ positively selected. As DNA, the CDR3 is TGTGCCAGCAGTGAAAGCCTAGCCAAAAACATTCAGTACTTC. Its translation is CASSESLAKNIQYF. The whole variable domain, filled in from reference TRBV28 and TRBJ2-4, reads DVKVTQSSRYLVKRTGEKVFLECVQDMDHENMFWYRQDPGLGLRLIYFSYDVKMKEKGDIPEGYSVSREKKERFSLILESASTNQTSMYLCASSESLAKNIQYFGAGTRLSVL.